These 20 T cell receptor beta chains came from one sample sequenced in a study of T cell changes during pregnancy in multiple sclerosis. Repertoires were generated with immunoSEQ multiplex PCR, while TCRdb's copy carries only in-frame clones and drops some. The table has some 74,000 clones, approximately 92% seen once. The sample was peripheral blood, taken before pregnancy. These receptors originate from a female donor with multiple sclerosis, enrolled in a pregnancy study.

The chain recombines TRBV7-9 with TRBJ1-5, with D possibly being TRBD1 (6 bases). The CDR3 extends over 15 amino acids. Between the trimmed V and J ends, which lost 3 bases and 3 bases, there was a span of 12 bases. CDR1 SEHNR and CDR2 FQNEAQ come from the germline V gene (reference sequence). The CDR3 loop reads CASSLGRGPNQPQHF. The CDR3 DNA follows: TGTGCCAGCAGCTTGGGCAGGGGCCCCAATCAGCCCCAGCATTTT. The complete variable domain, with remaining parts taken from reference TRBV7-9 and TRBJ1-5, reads DTGVSQNPRHKITKRGQNVTFRCDPISEHNRLYWYRQTLGQGPEFLTYFQNEAQLEKSRLLSDRFSAERPKGSFSTLEIQRTEQGDSAMYLCASSLGRGPNQPQHFGDGTRLSIL.

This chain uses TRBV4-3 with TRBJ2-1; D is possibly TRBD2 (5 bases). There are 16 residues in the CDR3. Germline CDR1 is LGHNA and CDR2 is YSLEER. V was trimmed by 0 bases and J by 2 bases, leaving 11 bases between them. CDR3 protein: CASSQDRLATYNEQFF. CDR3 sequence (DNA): TGCGCCAGCAGCCAAGATAGGCTAGCAACCTACAATGAGCAGTTCTTC.

The CDR3 DNA sequence: TGTGCCAGCTCACCATCTAGCGGTTACGAGCAGTACTTC. Translating it yields CASSPSSGYEQYF. The chain uses TRBV18 and TRBJ2-7; TRBD2 matches 7 bases. The V gene's germline CDR1 is KGHSH and CDR2 LQKENI. With 2 bases clipped from V and 4 bases from J, the junction kept 2 bases outside the gene matches. This CDR3 has 13 residues.

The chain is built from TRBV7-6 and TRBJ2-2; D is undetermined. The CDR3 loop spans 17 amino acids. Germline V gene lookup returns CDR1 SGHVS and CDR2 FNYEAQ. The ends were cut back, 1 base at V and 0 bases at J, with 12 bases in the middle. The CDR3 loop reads CASSLGGPTSNTGELFF. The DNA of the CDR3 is TGTGCCAGCAGCTTAGGAGGCCCGACTTCGAACACCGGGGAGCTGTTTTTT.

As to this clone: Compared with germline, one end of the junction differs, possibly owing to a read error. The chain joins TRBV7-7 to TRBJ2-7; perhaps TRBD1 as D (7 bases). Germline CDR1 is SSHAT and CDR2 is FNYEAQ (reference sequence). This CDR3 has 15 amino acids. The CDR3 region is CASSLAAGQSYEQYF. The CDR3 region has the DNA TGTGCTAGCAGCTTAGCTGCGGGACAGTCCTACGAGCAGTACTTC. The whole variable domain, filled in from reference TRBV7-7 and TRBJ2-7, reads GAGVSQSPRYKVTKRGQDVTLRCDPISSHATLYWYQQALGQGPEFLTYFNYEAQPDKSGLPSDRFSAERPEGSISTLTIQRTEQRDSAMYRCASSLAAGQSYEQYFGPGTRLTVT.

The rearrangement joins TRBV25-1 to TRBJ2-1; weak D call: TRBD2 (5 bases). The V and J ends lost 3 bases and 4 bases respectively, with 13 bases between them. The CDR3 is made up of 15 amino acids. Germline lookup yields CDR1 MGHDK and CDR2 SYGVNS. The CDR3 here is CASSDPGSGYNEQFF. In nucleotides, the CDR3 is TGTGCCAGCAGTGACCCCGGATCGGGGTACAATGAGCAGTTCTTC.

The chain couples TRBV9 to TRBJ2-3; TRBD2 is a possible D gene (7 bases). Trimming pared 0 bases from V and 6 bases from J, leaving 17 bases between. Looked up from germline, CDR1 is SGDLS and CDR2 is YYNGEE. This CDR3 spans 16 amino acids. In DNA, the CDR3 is TGTGCCAGCAGCGTAGAGGGGGGGGAGGGCCCGGATACGCAGTATTTT. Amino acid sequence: CASSVEGGEGPDTQYF. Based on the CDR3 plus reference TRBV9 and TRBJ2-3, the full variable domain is DSGVTQTPKHLITATGQRVTLRCSPRSGDLSVYWYQQSLDQGLQFLIQYYNGEERAKGNILERFSAQQFPDLHSELNLSSLELGDSALYFCASSVEGGEGPDTQYFGPGTRLTVL.

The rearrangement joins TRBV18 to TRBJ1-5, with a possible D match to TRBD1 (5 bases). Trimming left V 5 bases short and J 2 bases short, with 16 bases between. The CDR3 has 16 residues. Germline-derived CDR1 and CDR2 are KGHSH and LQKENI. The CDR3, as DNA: TGTGCCAGCTCAAGTGATAGGGGTATGGGCAATCAGCCCCAGCATTTT. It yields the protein CASSSDRGMGNQPQHF. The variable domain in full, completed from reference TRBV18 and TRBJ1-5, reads NAGVMQNPRHLVRRRGQEARLRCSPMKGHSHVYWYRQLPEEGLKFMVYLQKENIIDESGMPKERFSAEFPKEGPSILRIQQVVRGDSAAYFCASSSDRGMGNQPQHFGDGTRLSIL.

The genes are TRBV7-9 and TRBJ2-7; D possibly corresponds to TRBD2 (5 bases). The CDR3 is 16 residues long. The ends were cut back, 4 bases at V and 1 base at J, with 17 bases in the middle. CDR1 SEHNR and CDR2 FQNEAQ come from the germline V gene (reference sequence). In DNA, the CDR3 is TGTGCCAGCAGCTCGCGCCTACTAGTTAGATCCTACGAGCAGTACTTC. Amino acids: CASSSRLLVRSYEQYF.

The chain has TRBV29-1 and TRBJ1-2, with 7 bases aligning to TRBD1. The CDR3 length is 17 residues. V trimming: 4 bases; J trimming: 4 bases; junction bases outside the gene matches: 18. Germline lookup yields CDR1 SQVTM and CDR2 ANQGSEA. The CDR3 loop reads CSVVGEEWQGVGYGYTF. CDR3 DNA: TGCAGCGTTGTGGGGGAGGAATGGCAGGGGGTCGGCTATGGCTACACCTTC. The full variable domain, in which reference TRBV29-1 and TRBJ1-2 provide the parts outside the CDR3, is SAVISQKPSRDICQRGTSLTIQCQVDSQVTMMFWYRQQPGQSLTLIATANQGSEATYESGFVIDKFPISRPNLTFSTLTVSNMSPEDSSIYLCSVVGEEWQGVGYGYTFGSGTRLTVV.

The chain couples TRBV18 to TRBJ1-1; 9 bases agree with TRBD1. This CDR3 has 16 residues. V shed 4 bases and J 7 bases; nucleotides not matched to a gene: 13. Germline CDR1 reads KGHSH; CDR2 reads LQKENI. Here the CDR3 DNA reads TGTGCCAGCTCACTAACCGGGACAGGGAGTACAAATGAAGCTTTCTTT. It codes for CASSLTGTGSTNEAFF.

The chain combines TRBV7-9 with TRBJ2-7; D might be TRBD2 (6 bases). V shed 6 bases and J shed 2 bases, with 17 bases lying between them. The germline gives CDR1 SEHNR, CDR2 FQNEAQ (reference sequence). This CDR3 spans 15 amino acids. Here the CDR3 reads CASRPAGRGPYEQYF. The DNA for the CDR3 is TGTGCCAGCAGGCCAGCGGGCCGGGGACCCTACGAGCAGTACTTC.

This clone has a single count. The CDR3 nucleotides are TGTGCCAGCATCCTGAGCGGGAGCCTTCCCAATGAGCAGTTCTTC. This gives the protein CASILSGSLPNEQFF. This chain joins TRBV27 and TRBJ2-1; 8 bases map to TRBD2. V trimming: 7 bases; J trimming: 6 bases; junction bases outside the gene matches: 11. The germline CDR1 and CDR2 sequences are MNHEY and SMNVEV (reference sequence). The CDR3 has 15 residues.

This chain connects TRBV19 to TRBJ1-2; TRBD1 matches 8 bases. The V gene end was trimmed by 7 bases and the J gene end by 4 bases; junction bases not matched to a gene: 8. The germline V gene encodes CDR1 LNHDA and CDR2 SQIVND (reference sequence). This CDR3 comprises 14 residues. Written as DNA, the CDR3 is TGTGCCAGTACCACGACAGGGGCCGGCTATGGCTACACCTTC. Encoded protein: CASTTTGAGYGYTF.

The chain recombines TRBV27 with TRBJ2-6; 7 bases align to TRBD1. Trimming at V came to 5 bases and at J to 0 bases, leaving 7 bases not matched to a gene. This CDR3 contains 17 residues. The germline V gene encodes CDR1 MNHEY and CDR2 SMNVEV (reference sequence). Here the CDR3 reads CASSPRQGLSGANVLTF. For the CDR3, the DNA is TGTGCCAGCAGTCCCAGACAGGGCCTCTCTGGGGCCAACGTCCTGACTTTC.

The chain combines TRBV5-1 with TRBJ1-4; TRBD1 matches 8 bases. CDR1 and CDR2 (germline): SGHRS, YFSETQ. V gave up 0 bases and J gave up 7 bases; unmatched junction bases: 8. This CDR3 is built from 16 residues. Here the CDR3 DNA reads TGCGCCAGCAGCTTGGCACGGCAGGGGGCTGGTGAAAAACTGTTTTTT. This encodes CASSLARQGAGEKLFF.

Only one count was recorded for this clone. CDR3 in amino acids: CASNSGGGTQPQHF. Written as DNA, the CDR3 is TGTGCCAGCAACTCTGGGGGGGGGACGCAGCCCCAGCATTTT. The rearrangement joins TRBV28 to TRBJ1-5, with a possible D match to TRBD1 (5 bases). The CDR3 extends over 14 amino acids. Germline V gene sequence: CDR1 MDHEN, CDR2 SYDVKM. Trimming cost V 7 bases and J 7 bases, with 17 bases left between them.

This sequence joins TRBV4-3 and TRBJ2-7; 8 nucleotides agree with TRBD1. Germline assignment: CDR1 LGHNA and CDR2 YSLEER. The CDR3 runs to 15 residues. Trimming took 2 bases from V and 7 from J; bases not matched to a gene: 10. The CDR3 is CASSQTGTGTWEQYF. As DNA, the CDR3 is TGCGCCAGCAGCCAAACTGGGACAGGTACTTGGGAGCAGTACTTC.

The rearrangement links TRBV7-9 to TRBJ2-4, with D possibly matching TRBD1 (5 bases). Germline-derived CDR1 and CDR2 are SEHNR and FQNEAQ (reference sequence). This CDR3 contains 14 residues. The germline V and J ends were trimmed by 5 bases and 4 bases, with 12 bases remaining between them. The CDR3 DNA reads TGTGCCAGCAGCCTGACAGATCTAAAAAACATTCAGTACTTC. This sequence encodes CASSLTDLKNIQYF. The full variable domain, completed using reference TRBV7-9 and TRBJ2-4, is DTGVSQNPRHKITKRGQNVTFRCDPISEHNRLYWYRQTLGQGPEFLTYFQNEAQLEKSRLLSDRFSAERPKGSFSTLEIQRTEQGDSAMYLCASSLTDLKNIQYFGAGTRLSVL.

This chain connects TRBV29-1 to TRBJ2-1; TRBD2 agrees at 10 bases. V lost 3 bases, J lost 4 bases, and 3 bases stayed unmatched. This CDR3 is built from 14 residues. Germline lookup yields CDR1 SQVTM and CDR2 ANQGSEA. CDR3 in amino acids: CSVDRTSGYNEQFF. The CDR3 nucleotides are TGCAGCGTTGACAGGACTAGCGGATACAATGAGCAGTTCTTC.